Following are 30 T cell receptor beta chains from one sample sequenced in a study of cytomegalovirus exposure and HLA in healthy donors. Use of 60 Vbeta and 13 Jbeta primers characterized the PCR. Generated by immunoSEQ multiplex PCR, the TCRdb table keeps only in-frame clones and is missing some. The sample table sets out fewer than 200,000 clones. Sequenced sample: PBMCs. The source is an older woman in good health and CMV-seronegative.

The gene calls are TRBV7-3 and TRBJ1-1; weak D call: TRBD1 (5 bases). The CDR3 is 14 amino acids. In germline, CDR1 is SGHTA, CDR2 FQGTGA. The V end lost 1 base, the J end lost 7 bases, and 13 bases lay between the germline ends. This CDR3 is CASSLSRAVGEAFF. CDR3 nucleotides: TGTGCCAGCAGCTTAAGCAGGGCAGTTGGTGAAGCTTTCTTT.

The rearrangement joins TRBV30 to TRBJ1-5; D remains unclear. The CDR3 spans 15 residues. V was cut by 5 bases and J by 2 bases, with 16 bases left in between. The germline gives CDR1 GTSNPN, CDR2 SVGIG (reference sequence). The CDR3 sequence: CAWGEIGRGNQPQHF. The CDR3 nucleotides are TGTGCCTGGGGGGAGATCGGACGAGGCAATCAGCCCCAGCATTTT.

V usage is TRBV5-1 and J usage is TRBJ2-7, with D perhaps TRBD2 (6 bases). V lost 0 bases and J lost 4, with 14 bases in between. Germline CDR1 is SGHRS and CDR2 is YFSETQ. The CDR3 consists of 15 residues. Here the CDR3 reads CASSLDPGLIYEQYF. The CDR3 DNA sequence: TGCGCCAGCAGCTTGGACCCGGGACTGATTTACGAGCAGTACTTC. Drawing the rest from reference TRBV5-1 and TRBJ2-7, the complete variable domain is KAGVTQTPRYLIKTRGQQVTLSCSPISGHRSVSWYQQTPGQGLQFLFEYFSETQRNKGNFPGRFSGRQFSNSRSEMNVSTLELGDSALYLCASSLDPGLIYEQYFGPGTRLTVT.

The chain couples TRBV5-1 to TRBJ1-3; D is unresolved. The length of the CDR3 is 17 residues. CDR1 SGHRS and CDR2 YFSETQ come from the germline V gene. The germline V and J ends were trimmed by 0 bases and 0 bases, with 13 bases remaining between them. The CDR3 protein is CASSLVAGISSGNTIYF. CDR3 in DNA: TGCGCCAGCAGCTTGGTGGCAGGTATTTCCTCTGGAAACACCATATATTTT.

V gene TRBV7-9 combines with J gene TRBJ2-7; TRBD1 matches at 10 bases. J was trimmed by 3 bases and V by 2 bases; bases with no gene match: 10. Per the germline V gene, CDR1 is SEHNR and CDR2 is FQNEAQ (reference sequence). This CDR3 is 17 amino acids long. CDR3 residues: CASSLRLPGTGVYEQYF. The CDR3, as DNA: TGTGCCAGCAGCTTAAGGTTGCCCGGGACAGGGGTCTACGAGCAGTACTTC.

This chain connects TRBV15 to TRBJ1-5, with D perhaps matching TRBD1 (6 bases). Trimming removed 5 bases from V and 1 base from J, with 15 bases in between. CDR1 LNHNV and CDR2 YYDKDF come from the germline V gene (reference sequence). This CDR3 is 16 amino acids long. CDR3 coding DNA: TGTGCCACCAGCCACTCCGAGGGGGTAAGCAATCAGCCCCAGCATTTT. It codes for CATSHSEGVSNQPQHF.

The chain employs TRBV4-1 and TRBJ2-7; the match to TRBD1 covers 9 bases. CDR3 size: 15 residues. Germline CDR1 MGHRA, CDR2 YSYEKL. V lost 2 bases, J lost 5 bases, and 7 bases stayed unmatched. Written as DNA, the CDR3 is TGCGCCAGCAGCCAAAGGACAGGGGAGTTACACGAGCAGTACTTC. Protein: CASSQRTGELHEQYF.

The chain combines TRBV18 with TRBJ1-2; 12 positions agree with TRBD1. The CDR3 consists of 15 residues. The ends lost 3 bases at V and 5 bases at J; junction bases unmatched: 4. CDR1 and CDR2 from the germline V gene are KGHSH and LQKENI. The CDR3 sequence: CASSPGQGAVYGYTF. As DNA, the CDR3 is TGTGCCAGCTCACCGGGACAGGGGGCAGTGTATGGCTACACCTTC. Based on the CDR3 plus reference TRBV18 and TRBJ1-2, the full variable domain is NAGVMQNPRHLVRRRGQEARLRCSPMKGHSHVYWYRQLPEEGLKFMVYLQKENIIDESGMPKERFSAEFPKEGPSILRIQQVVRGDSAAYFCASSPGQGAVYGYTFGSGTRLTVV.

The V and J genes are TRBV5-1 and TRBJ2-7, with unresolved D. There are 13 residues in the CDR3. The V end was cut by 0 bases, the J end by 7 bases, with 11 bases between. The V gene's germline CDR1 is SGHRS and CDR2 YFSETQ. DNA of the CDR3: TGCGCCAGCAGCTTGGCCTGGTCTGAGGAGCAGTACTTC. Translated, it gives CASSLAWSEEQYF.

This rearrangement joins TRBV11-2 to TRBJ1-4, with a possible D match to TRBD1 (5 bases). The V and J ends lost 3 bases and 3 bases respectively, with 11 bases between them. The germline CDR1 and CDR2 sequences are SGHAT and FQNNGV. The CDR3 spans 15 residues. CDR3 DNA sequence: TGTGCCAGCAGCTTCGAGGGGAGGGCTAATGAAAAACTGTTTTTT. The encoded protein is CASSFEGRANEKLFF.

The rearrangement joins TRBV7-9 to TRBJ2-2, with D uncertain. This CDR3 contains 12 residues. Germline CDR1 SEHNR, CDR2 FQNEAQ (reference sequence). Trimming cost V 5 bases and J 7 bases, with 8 bases left between them. The CDR3 nucleotides read TGTGCCAGCAGCCTAAGACTCGGGGAGCTGTTTTTT. Residues: CASSLRLGELFF.

This clone is identified as medium-sized from frequency. The sample contains more than one DNA sequence encoding this CDR3. This chain uses TRBV4-1 with TRBJ1-1, with 10 positions matching TRBD1. Germline values: CDR1 MGHRA, CDR2 YSYEKL. The CDR3 spans 15 residues. The V segment lost 4 bases and the J segment 0 bases; nucleotides outside the gene matches: 2. Here the CDR3 reads CASSPGQGLNTEAFF. CDR3 nucleotide sequence: TGCGCCAGCAGCCCGGGACAGGGGTTGAACACTGAAGCTTTCTTT.

V gene TRBV12-5 combines with J gene TRBJ1-1; D is undetermined. V lost 5 bases and J lost 6, with 13 bases in between. The germline CDR1 and CDR2 sequences are LGHNT and FRNRAP. This CDR3 is 13 amino acids long. CDR3 region: CASGPGLGAEAFF. The CDR3 DNA reads as TGTGCTAGTGGTCCGGGTCTCGGTGCTGAAGCTTTCTTT.

The chain combines TRBV2 with TRBJ2-3, with 13 bases aligning to TRBD2. Per germline, CDR1 SNHLY and CDR2 FYNNEI. CDR3 length: 16 amino acids. Trimming took 4 bases from V and 6 from J; bases not matched to a gene: 7. This chain's CDR3 is CASSVGTSGDKDTQYF. The CDR3 DNA sequence: TGTGCCAGCAGTGTCGGGACTAGCGGGGATAAGGATACGCAGTATTTT. Together with reference TRBV2 and TRBJ2-3, the CDR3 gives the full variable domain: EPEVTQTPSHQVTQMGQEVILRCVPISNHLYFYWYRQILGQKVEFLVSFYNNEISEKSEIFDDQFSVERPDGSNFTLKIRSTKLEDSAMYFCASSVGTSGDKDTQYFGPGTRLTVL.

This chain links TRBV11-2 with TRBJ2-3; 12 positions agree with TRBD2. CDR1 is SGHAT and CDR2 is FQNNGV in the germline V gene. The CDR3 loop spans 16 amino acids. V was pared by 3 bases and J by 5 bases, with 6 bases of the junction left unmatched. The CDR3 region is CASSLTSGGYGDTQYF. The CDR3 region has the DNA TGTGCCAGCAGCTTGACTAGCGGGGGATATGGAGATACGCAGTATTTT.

The chain combines TRBV9 with TRBJ2-7; possible D gene TRBD2, 5 bases. V was clipped by 4 bases and J by 2 bases, with 16 bases between them. CDR1 is SGDLS, CDR2 YYNGEE, per germline. The CDR3 totals 15 residues. In DNA, the CDR3 is TGTGCCAGCAGCCCGACCAGAGGAGGCCCCTACGAGCAGTACTTC. Its translation: CASSPTRGGPYEQYF.

The rearrangement links TRBV4-2 to TRBJ1-2; tentatively, D is TRBD1 (5 bases). V shed 3 bases and J shed 6 bases, with 14 bases lying between them. CDR1 and CDR2 from the germline V gene are LGHNA and YNFKEQ. This CDR3 spans 14 amino acids. CDR3 DNA sequence: TGTGCCAGCAGCCATCTGACAGATTACGATGGCTACACCTTC. Protein sequence: CASSHLTDYDGYTF.

The gene calls are TRBV2 and TRBJ1-5; no clear D. The CDR3 sequence is 14 residues long. CDR1 is SNHLY, CDR2 FYNNEI, per germline. Trimming stripped 5 bases from V and 2 bases from J, with 10 bases between. CDR3 residues: CASSSWEGNQPQHF. The CDR3 nucleotides are TGTGCCAGCAGTTCGTGGGAGGGCAATCAGCCCCAGCATTTT.

V usage is TRBV27 and J usage is TRBJ1-5, with D unclear. The length of the CDR3 is 16 residues. Trimming shortened V by 5 bases and J by 1 base, and 15 bases separated the two germline ends. CDR1 and CDR2 from the germline V gene are MNHEY and SMNVEV (reference sequence). CDR3 sequence (DNA): TGTGCCAGCAGTCCCTACTCGGGGTTGAGCAATCAGCCCCAGCATTTT. This encodes CASSPYSGLSNQPQHF.

V is TRBV21-1 and J is TRBJ2-3; TRBD2, the table's D call, lacks a check against the DNA. TRBV21-1 is marked as a pseudogene. This CDR3 region has 20 residues. CDR3 residues: CASSKEAPRPIAGATDTQYF. The CDR3 nucleotides are TGTGCCAGCAGCAAAGAGGCCCCGAGGCCGATAGCGGGAGCCACAGATACGCAGTATTTT.

The rearrangement uses TRBV19 and TRBJ2-1; 7 nucleotides match TRBD1. V was clipped by 8 bases and J by 8 bases; unmatched bases: 6. The V gene's germline CDR1 is LNHDA and CDR2 SQIVND (reference sequence). CDR3 length: 12 residues. The CDR3 sequence: CASGDRVHEQFF. As DNA, the CDR3 is TGTGCCAGTGGAGACAGGGTCCATGAGCAGTTCTTC.

The genes are TRBV30 and TRBJ2-3; perhaps TRBD2 as D (6 bases). The CDR3 length is 14 residues. Per germline, CDR1 GTSNPN and CDR2 SVGIG (reference sequence). V was shortened by 1 base and J by 1 base, with 9 bases between the two germline ends. DNA of the CDR3: TGTGCCTGGAGTGGGGGGGTAGGCACAGATACGCAGTATTTT. Translating it yields CAWSGGVGTDTQYF.

The chain joins TRBV7-2 to TRBJ2-7; a weak D match, TRBD2 (6 bases). The CDR3 runs 15 residues. Trimming cost V 5 bases and J 3 bases, with 17 bases left between them. Germline V CDR1 and CDR2: SGHTA, FQGNSA. CDR3 sequence reads: CASSPYDTRGYEQYF. The DNA of the CDR3 is TGTGCCAGCAGCCCCTACGACACGCGGGGCTACGAGCAGTACTTC. The whole variable domain, filled in from reference TRBV7-2 and TRBJ2-7, reads GAGVSQSPSNKVTEKGKDVELRCDPISGHTALYWYRQSLGQGLEFLIYFQGNSAPDKSGLPSDRFSAERTGGSVSTLTIQRTQQEDSAVYLCASSPYDTRGYEQYFGPGTRLTVT.

In the case of this clone: Other DNA variants within this sample encode the same CDR3. V usage is TRBV20-1 and J usage is TRBJ2-1, with TRBD1 identical over 8 bases. The V and J ends lost 3 bases and 12 bases, in that order; junction bases with no gene match: 4. The CDR3 has 11 amino acids. CDR1 DFQATT and CDR2 SNEGSKA come from the germline V gene (reference sequence). The CDR3 sequence: CSASSGTGQFF. Here the CDR3 DNA reads TGCAGTGCTAGCTCCGGGACAGGGCAGTTCTTC.

The chain combines TRBV15 with TRBJ2-5, with 8 bases fitting TRBD1. V lost 6 bases and J lost 2; bases outside the gene matches: 5. The CDR3 totals 14 residues. Germline CDR1 and CDR2: LNHNV and YYDKDF (reference sequence). Written as DNA, the CDR3 is TGTGCCACCAGGGCCGGACAGGGTCAAGAGACCCAGTACTTC. Translated, it gives CATRAGQGQETQYF.

This chain uses TRBV5-1 with TRBJ2-1; the D gene is possibly TRBD2 (6 bases). Trimming shortened V by 4 bases and J by 3 bases, and 14 bases separated the two germline ends. The CDR3 length is 15 residues. Germline values: CDR1 SGHRS, CDR2 YFSETQ. The CDR3, as DNA: TGCGCCAGCAGCCCGGGACTGAACATCTACAATGAGCAGTTCTTC. It encodes CASSPGLNIYNEQFF.

The CDR3, as DNA: TGTGCCAGCAGCTTAGATGTTGCTAGCGAGCAGTTCTTC. It encodes CASSLDVASEQFF. The rearrangement uses TRBV7-9 and TRBJ2-1, with D possibly TRBD2 on 5 matching bases. This CDR3 spans 13 amino acids. Trimming pared 1 base from V and 10 bases from J, leaving 11 bases between. The germline V gene encodes CDR1 SEHNR and CDR2 FQNEAQ (reference sequence).

V usage is TRBV27 and J usage is TRBJ2-7, with D possibly TRBD2 on 6 matching bases. The ends were cut back, 0 bases at V and 3 bases at J, with 12 bases in the middle. Germline CDR1 and CDR2: MNHEY and SMNVEV (reference sequence). The CDR3 extends over 15 amino acids. CDR3 protein: CASSLSRGLLYEQYF. The CDR3 nucleotides read TGTGCCAGCAGTTTATCGCGGGGATTACTCTACGAGCAGTACTTC.

The chain links TRBV10-1 to TRBJ2-5; tentative D call: TRBD2 (6 bases). The CDR3 has 14 residues. Trimming removed 2 bases at V and 2 bases at J, with 9 bases between. Germline V gene sequence: CDR1 WNHNN, CDR2 SYGVQD (reference sequence). CDR3: CASSEAGRQETQYF. The CDR3 DNA reads TGCGCCAGCAGTGAGGCGGGAAGACAAGAGACCCAGTACTTC.

The rearrangement joins TRBV2 to TRBJ1-4; D is unresolved. The ends were cut back, 7 bases at V and 5 bases at J, with 14 bases in the middle. Germline lookup yields CDR1 SNHLY and CDR2 FYNNEI. The CDR3 extends over 14 amino acids. CDR3 loop: CASKSAGGNEKLFF. The CDR3 DNA sequence: TGTGCCAGCAAGTCGGCAGGAGGGAATGAAAAACTGTTTTTT. The whole variable domain, filled in from reference TRBV2 and TRBJ1-4, reads EPEVTQTPSHQVTQMGQEVILRCVPISNHLYFYWYRQILGQKVEFLVSFYNNEISEKSEIFDDQFSVERPDGSNFTLKIRSTKLEDSAMYFCASKSAGGNEKLFFGSGTQLSVL.